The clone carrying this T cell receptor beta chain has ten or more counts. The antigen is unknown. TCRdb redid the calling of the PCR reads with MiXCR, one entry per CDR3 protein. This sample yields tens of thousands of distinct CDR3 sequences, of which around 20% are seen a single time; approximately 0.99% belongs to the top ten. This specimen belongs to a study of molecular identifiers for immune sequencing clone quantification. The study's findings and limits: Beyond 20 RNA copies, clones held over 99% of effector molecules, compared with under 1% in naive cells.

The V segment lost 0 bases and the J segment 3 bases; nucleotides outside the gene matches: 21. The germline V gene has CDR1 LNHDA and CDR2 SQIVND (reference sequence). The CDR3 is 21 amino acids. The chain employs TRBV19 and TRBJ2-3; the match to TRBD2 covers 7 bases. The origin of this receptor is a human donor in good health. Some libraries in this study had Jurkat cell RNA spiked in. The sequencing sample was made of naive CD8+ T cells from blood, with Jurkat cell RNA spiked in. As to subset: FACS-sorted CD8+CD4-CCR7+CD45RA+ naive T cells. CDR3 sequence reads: CASSIDGGLGAGTGGTDTQYF. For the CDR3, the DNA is TGTGCCAGTAGTATAGACGGAGGTTTGGGAGCGGGGACCGGAGGAACAGATACGCAGTATTTT.